The rows below give T cell receptor beta chains drawn from one sample of a study of T cells in Graves' hyperthyroidism and ophthalmopathy. Using its own MiXCR run on the multiplex PCR reads, TCRdb lists one record per CDR3 protein. Among around 490,000 distinct CDR3 sequences, 15% to 20% were seen once, and the ten largest hold 40% to 50%. Material for sequencing was blood. Receptors originate from a man between 40 and 49 years old with Graves' ophthalmopathy. The CDR3 runs from the conserved cysteine through the conserved F or W. The D gene is left open where the match is weak. The size of a clone is reported for some rows only, either as once, few or many, or as a class for expanded clones.

CDR3 length: 15
D gene: -
clone size: -
V gene: TRBV18
J gene: TRBJ1-2
CDR3 DNA: TGTGCCAGCTCACCGGGGGTCGTGACCAACTATGGCTACACCTTC
CDR3 protein: CASSPGVVTNYGYTF

CDR3 length: 11
D gene: -
clone size: few
V gene: TRBV29-1
J gene: TRBJ2-1
CDR3 DNA: TGCAGCGTCTTTGGCCGGAATGAGCAGTTCTTC
CDR3 protein: CSVFGRNEQFF

CDR3 length: 14
D gene: -
clone size: many
V gene: TRBV20-1
J gene: TRBJ2-3
CDR3 DNA: TGCAGTGCTAGTGTGGGGCCGACTACAGATACGCAGTATTTT
CDR3 protein: CSASVGPTTDTQYF

CDR3 length: 14
D gene: -
clone size: -
V gene: TRBV4-3
J gene: TRBJ2-7
CDR3 DNA: TGCGCCAGCAGCCAAGTTCGCCCAGCCCACGAGCAGTACTTC
CDR3 protein: CASSQVRPAHEQYF

CDR3 length: 13
D gene: -
clone size: few
V gene: TRBV19
J gene: TRBJ1-2
CDR3 DNA: TGTGCCAGTAGTATACCCAGGCGCGATGGCTACACCTTC
CDR3 protein: CASSIPRRDGYTF

CDR3 length: 13
D gene: -
clone size: many
V gene: TRBV18
J gene: TRBJ2-1
CDR3 DNA: TGTGCCAGCTCCCCTTCCGGGGTCCATGAGCAGTTCTTC
CDR3 protein: CASSPSGVHEQFF

CDR3 length: 17
D gene: -
clone size: many
V gene: TRBV7-9
J gene: TRBJ2-1
CDR3 DNA: TGTGCCAGCAGCTTACGGGCTGGCGGGTCCACGCGCGATGAGCAGTTCTTC
CDR3 protein: CASSLRAGGSTRDEQFF

CDR3 length: 19
D gene: TRBD2
clone size: -
V gene: TRBV11-2
J gene: TRBJ2-1
CDR3 DNA: TGTGCCAGCGGATACCCCCCTACCGGGACTAGCGGGGACCACAATGAGCAGTTCTTC
CDR3 protein: CASGYPPTGTSGDHNEQFF

CDR3 length: 14
D gene: TRBD2
clone size: -
V gene: TRBV5-6
J gene: TRBJ2-1
CDR3 DNA: TGTGCCAGCAGCCCGGGACTATGGTACAATGAGCAGTTCTTC
CDR3 protein: CASSPGLWYNEQFF

CDR3 length: 15
D gene: -
clone size: many
V gene: TRBV2
J gene: TRBJ2-1
CDR3 DNA: TGTGCCAGCAGTGAAGCGCCTGACCAGAGGGGGGAGCAGTTCTTC
CDR3 protein: CASSEAPDQRGEQFF

CDR3 length: 16
D gene: -
clone size: few
V gene: TRBV5-1
J gene: TRBJ1-2
CDR3 DNA: TGCGCCAGCAGCTTCCCTGACGGTACAGCGTCCGTTGGCTACACCTTC
CDR3 protein: CASSFPDGTASVGYTF

CDR3 length: 15
D gene: -
clone size: -
V gene: TRBV12-3/TRBV12-4
J gene: TRBJ1-3
CDR3 DNA: TGTGCCAGCAGTTTCGGGCCTAACTCTGGAAACACCATATATTTT
CDR3 protein: CASSFGPNSGNTIYF

CDR3 length: 15
D gene: -
clone size: -
V gene: TRBV9
J gene: TRBJ2-1
CDR3 DNA: TGTGCCAGCACCCCGGGGGGCGGGGGCAAGAATGAGCAGTTCTTC
CDR3 protein: CASTPGGGGKNEQFF

CDR3 length: 15
D gene: TRBD1
clone size: few
V gene: TRBV18
J gene: TRBJ1-4
CDR3 DNA: TGTGCCAGCTCACCACGAGGGACAGAAAATGAAAAACTGTTTTTT
CDR3 protein: CASSPRGTENEKLFF

CDR3 length: 15
D gene: TRBD1
clone size: few
V gene: TRBV5-1
J gene: TRBJ1-4
CDR3 DNA: TGCGCCAGCAGCCCGGTAACAGGGGGCGGTGAAAAACTGTTTTTT
CDR3 protein: CASSPVTGGGEKLFF

CDR3 length: 14
D gene: -
clone size: few
V gene: TRBV14
J gene: TRBJ1-4
CDR3 DNA: TGTGCCAGCAGCCCAGATGTCTGGGGGGAAAAACTGTTTTTT
CDR3 protein: CASSPDVWGEKLFF

CDR3 length: 14
D gene: TRBD1
clone size: many
V gene: TRBV20-1
J gene: TRBJ2-3
CDR3 DNA: TGCAGTGCCAGAGACAGGGTTGGCACAGATACGCAGTATTTT
CDR3 protein: CSARDRVGTDTQYF

CDR3 length: 17
D gene: TRBD1
clone size: -
V gene: TRBV7-2
J gene: TRBJ1-1
CDR3 DNA: TGTGCCAGCAGCTCCCAGGGGGCGCACGGGGTAAACACTGAAGCTTTCTTT
CDR3 protein: CASSSQGAHGVNTEAFF

CDR3 length: 18
D gene: -
clone size: -
V gene: TRBV7-2
J gene: TRBJ2-1
CDR3 DNA: TGTGCCAGCAGCCCAAGTACAAATGCGGGCTGGTCCTACAATGAGCAGTTCTTC
CDR3 protein: CASSPSTNAGWSYNEQFF

CDR3 length: 17
D gene: -
clone size: once
V gene: TRBV6-1
J gene: TRBJ1-3
CDR3 DNA: TGTGCCAGCAGTGAGCTACCGGGGGCACCGTACGGAAACACCATATATTTT
CDR3 protein: CASSELPGAPYGNTIYF

CDR3 length: 18
D gene: TRBD2
clone size: few
V gene: TRBV3-1
J gene: TRBJ2-1
CDR3 DNA: TGTGCCAGCAGCCCCGAGGGGAGCGGGGGATACTCCTACAATGAGCAGTTCTTC
CDR3 protein: CASSPEGSGGYSYNEQFF

CDR3 length: 19
D gene: TRBD2
clone size: many
V gene: TRBV28
J gene: TRBJ2-3
CDR3 DNA: TGTGCCAGCAGTTTATTAGGTCTAGCGGGAGGGCCGAGCACAGATACGCAGTATTTT
CDR3 protein: CASSLLGLAGGPSTDTQYF

CDR3 length: 16
D gene: TRBD2
clone size: many
V gene: TRBV7-2
J gene: TRBJ2-1
CDR3 DNA: TGTGCCAGCAGCTTAAGCTGGGCGGGAGGGCACAATGAGCAGTTCTTC
CDR3 protein: CASSLSWAGGHNEQFF

CDR3 length: 13
D gene: -
clone size: many
V gene: TRBV28
J gene: TRBJ2-7
CDR3 DNA: TGTGCCAGCAGTTTACAGGACTCCTACGAGCAGTACTTC
CDR3 protein: CASSLQDSYEQYF

CDR3 length: 12
D gene: -
clone size: few
V gene: TRBV19
J gene: TRBJ1-5
CDR3 DNA: TGTGCCAGTAGCGGCAGGGCGCAGCCCCAGCATTTT
CDR3 protein: CASSGRAQPQHF

CDR3 length: 15
D gene: TRBD1
clone size: -
V gene: TRBV7-8
J gene: TRBJ2-1
CDR3 DNA: TGTGCCAGCAGCTCACAGGGGAGTATTTACAATGAGCAGTTCTTC
CDR3 protein: CASSSQGSIYNEQFF

CDR3 length: 17
D gene: TRBD1
clone size: few
V gene: TRBV27
J gene: TRBJ1-5
CDR3 DNA: TGTGCCAGCAGTCCCTGGGGGGGACAGGGTGAGAATCAGCCCCAGCATTTT
CDR3 protein: CASSPWGGQGENQPQHF

CDR3 length: 16
D gene: TRBD1
clone size: few
V gene: TRBV3-1
J gene: TRBJ1-1
CDR3 DNA: TGTGCCAGCAGCGAATCTAACAGGGGATGGAGGACTGAAGCTTTCTTT
CDR3 protein: CASSESNRGWRTEAFF

CDR3 length: 15
D gene: -
clone size: many
V gene: TRBV20-1
J gene: TRBJ1-1
CDR3 DNA: TGCAGTGCTTCGCCCCCCCAGATAACGAACACTGAAGCTTTCTTT
CDR3 protein: CSASPPQITNTEAFF

CDR3 length: 13
D gene: -
clone size: many
V gene: TRBV2
J gene: TRBJ1-1
CDR3 DNA: TGTGCCAGTAGGATCTACTCGAACACTGAAGCTTTCTTT
CDR3 protein: CASRIYSNTEAFF

CDR3 length: 15
D gene: -
clone size: many
V gene: TRBV5-1
J gene: TRBJ2-3
CDR3 DNA: TGCGCCAGCAGCTTGGGACAGACCAGCACAGATACGCAGTATTTT
CDR3 protein: CASSLGQTSTDTQYF

CDR3 length: 13
D gene: TRBD1
clone size: many
V gene: TRBV30
J gene: TRBJ1-1
CDR3 DNA: TGTGCCTGGAGTGTACAGGGGGCCTCTGAAGCTTTCTTT
CDR3 protein: CAWSVQGASEAFF

CDR3 length: 15
D gene: -
clone size: -
V gene: TRBV20-1
J gene: TRBJ1-5
CDR3 DNA: TGCAGTGCTGGAGATGCGACCGGGGTGAATCAGCCCCAGCATTTT
CDR3 protein: CSAGDATGVNQPQHF

CDR3 length: 14
D gene: -
clone size: few
V gene: TRBV6-1
J gene: TRBJ1-3
CDR3 DNA: TGTGCCAGCAGTGTACACGGGGCCGGAAACACCATATATTTT
CDR3 protein: CASSVHGAGNTIYF

CDR3 length: 16
D gene: TRBD2
clone size: many
V gene: TRBV11-3
J gene: TRBJ2-3
CDR3 DNA: TGTGCCAGCAGCTACTTAGCGGGAGGCGGAACAGATACGCAGTATTTT
CDR3 protein: CASSYLAGGGTDTQYF

CDR3 length: 13
D gene: -
clone size: -
V gene: TRBV7-2
J gene: TRBJ2-5
CDR3 DNA: TGTGCCAGCAGCTTATCGGCCCAGTTGGCCCAGTACTTC
CDR3 protein: CASSLSAQLAQYF

CDR3 length: 14
D gene: -
clone size: -
V gene: TRBV30
J gene: TRBJ1-1
CDR3 DNA: TGTGCCTGGAGTGTACCTCGAAATCCAGCTGAAGCTTTCTTT
CDR3 protein: CAWSVPRNPAEAFF

CDR3 length: 13
D gene: -
clone size: -
V gene: TRBV9
J gene: TRBJ2-5
CDR3 DNA: TGTGCCAGCAGCGTAGATTCGGAGGAGACCCAGTACTTC
CDR3 protein: CASSVDSEETQYF

CDR3 length: 13
D gene: -
clone size: many
V gene: TRBV28
J gene: TRBJ2-7
CDR3 DNA: TGTGCCAGCAGTTTCCTAGGGGCCTACGAGCAGTACTTC
CDR3 protein: CASSFLGAYEQYF

CDR3 length: 16
D gene: -
clone size: -
V gene: TRBV9
J gene: TRBJ2-3
CDR3 DNA: TGTGCCAGCAGCGTAGTGGGTAGCCCTAGCACAGATACGCAGTATTTT
CDR3 protein: CASSVVGSPSTDTQYF

CDR3 length: 16
D gene: TRBD1
clone size: few
V gene: TRBV4-2
J gene: TRBJ2-5
CDR3 DNA: TGTGCCAGCAGCCAGCAGGACAGGGTCAACCAAGAGACCCAGTACTTC
CDR3 protein: CASSQQDRVNQETQYF

CDR3 length: 14
D gene: -
clone size: many
V gene: TRBV2
J gene: TRBJ1-2
CDR3 DNA: TGTGCCAGCAGTCCGGGGCCTTTCAACTATGGCTACACCTTC
CDR3 protein: CASSPGPFNYGYTF

CDR3 length: 17
D gene: -
clone size: many
V gene: TRBV28
J gene: TRBJ1-1
CDR3 DNA: TGTGCCAGCAGTGCTAAGGGCAGAATCTATATGAACACTGAAGCTTTCTTT
CDR3 protein: CASSAKGRIYMNTEAFF

CDR3 length: 11
D gene: -
clone size: few
V gene: TRBV2
J gene: TRBJ1-1
CDR3 DNA: TGTGCCACTAGACAAGTTTCTGAAGCTTTCTTT
CDR3 protein: CATRQVSEAFF

CDR3 length: 12
D gene: -
clone size: few
V gene: TRBV13
J gene: TRBJ2-1
CDR3 DNA: TGTGCCAGCAGCGTTGGCGGGGGCAGGCAGTTCTTC
CDR3 protein: CASSVGGGRQFF

CDR3 length: 13
D gene: -
clone size: many
V gene: TRBV18
J gene: TRBJ1-1
CDR3 DNA: TGTGCCAGCTCACCTTCAGGGGTGGCTGAAGCTTTCTTT
CDR3 protein: CASSPSGVAEAFF

CDR3 length: 15
D gene: -
clone size: many
V gene: TRBV13
J gene: TRBJ1-2
CDR3 DNA: TGTGCCAGCAGCCCCCGTCGGCAAACCGGGGGTGGCTACACCTTC
CDR3 protein: CASSPRRQTGGGYTF

CDR3 length: 14
D gene: TRBD1
clone size: once
V gene: TRBV12-3/TRBV12-4
J gene: TRBJ2-3
CDR3 DNA: TGTGCCAGCACCATGACAGGGTTCACAGATACGCAGTATTTT
CDR3 protein: CASTMTGFTDTQYF

CDR3 length: 14
D gene: TRBD1
clone size: few
V gene: TRBV2
J gene: TRBJ1-4
CDR3 DNA: TGTGCCAGCACCGAACAGGGGAGTAATGAAAAACTGTTTTTT
CDR3 protein: CASTEQGSNEKLFF

CDR3 length: 12
D gene: -
clone size: -
V gene: TRBV7-8
J gene: TRBJ1-1
CDR3 DNA: TGTGCCAGCAGCGAAGCGGGAGTTGAAGCTTTCTTT
CDR3 protein: CASSEAGVEAFF

CDR3 length: 15
D gene: TRBD2
clone size: many
V gene: TRBV28
J gene: TRBJ2-2
CDR3 DNA: TGTGCCAGCAGTTTAGGGGGACTAGTCACCGGGGAGCTGTTTTTT
CDR3 protein: CASSLGGLVTGELFF

CDR3 length: 15
D gene: -
clone size: few
V gene: TRBV19
J gene: TRBJ2-5
CDR3 DNA: TGTGCCACCGGTACCATGGCTGTCGCGAGGGAGACCCAGTACTTC
CDR3 protein: CATGTMAVARETQYF

CDR3 length: 14
D gene: -
clone size: -
V gene: TRBV7-2
J gene: TRBJ1-2
CDR3 DNA: TGTGCCAGCAGCTTGGGAGACATTAACTATGGCTACACCTTC
CDR3 protein: CASSLGDINYGYTF